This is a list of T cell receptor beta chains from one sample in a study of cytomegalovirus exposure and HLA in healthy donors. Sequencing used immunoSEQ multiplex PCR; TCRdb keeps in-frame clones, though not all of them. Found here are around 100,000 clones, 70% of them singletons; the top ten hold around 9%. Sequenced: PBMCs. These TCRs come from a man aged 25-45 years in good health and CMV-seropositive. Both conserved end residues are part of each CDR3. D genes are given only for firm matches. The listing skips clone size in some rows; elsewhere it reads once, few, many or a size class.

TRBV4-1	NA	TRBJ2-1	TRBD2	TGCGCCAGCAGCCAAGAGGAAACTAGCGACTCTCCCCCCTACAATGAGCAGTTCTTC	CASSQEETSDSPPYNEQFF
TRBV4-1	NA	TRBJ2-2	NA	TGCGCCAGCAGCCAGGAGACAGGTTCAAGCGGGGAGCTGTTTTTT	CASSQETGSSGELFF
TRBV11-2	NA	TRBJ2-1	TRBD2	TGTGCCAGCAGCTTATGGCGGGAGGAGCAGTTCTTC	CASSLWREEQFF
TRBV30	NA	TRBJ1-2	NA	TGTGCCTGGAGCCACGGGGGGGGCTACACCTTC	CAWSHGGGYTF
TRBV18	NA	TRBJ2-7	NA	TGTGCCAGCTCACCACCTTCCCAGGGGCGCTACGAGCAGTACTTC	CASSPPSQGRYEQYF
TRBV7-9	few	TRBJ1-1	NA	TGTGCCAGCAGCTCGAACAGGGCATCAAACACTGAAGCTTTCTTT	CASSSNRASNTEAFF
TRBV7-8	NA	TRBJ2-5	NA	TGTGCCAGCAGCTTGGGGACAACGGAGACCCAGTACTTC	CASSLGTTETQYF
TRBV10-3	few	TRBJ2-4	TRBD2	TGTGCCATCAGTTCGCTAGCGGGCGGGGACATTCAGTACTTC	CAISSLAGGDIQYF
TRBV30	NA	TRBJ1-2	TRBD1	TGTGCCTGGAGTGTACAGAGGGTTCTAGGACAGGGGTACTTCTATGGCTACACCTTC	CAWSVQRVLGQGYFYGYTF
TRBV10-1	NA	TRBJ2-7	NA	TGCGCCAGCAAAATTAAAATTTCTCAGGGGGGAATCTCCTACGAGCAGTACTTC	CASKIKISQGGISYEQYF
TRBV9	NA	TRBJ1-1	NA	TGTGCCAGCAGCGTAGTAAGAGGTGGGAACACTGAAGCTTTCTTT	CASSVVRGGNTEAFF
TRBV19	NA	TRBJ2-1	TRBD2	TGTGCCAGTAGTTCGACTAGCGTCTACAATGAGCAGTTCTTC	CASSSTSVYNEQFF
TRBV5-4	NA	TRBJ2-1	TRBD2	TGTGCCAGCAGCTTGGGATACTATGCCGGGACTAACCATGAGCAGTTCTTC	CASSLGYYAGTNHEQFF
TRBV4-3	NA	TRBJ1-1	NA	TGCGCCAGCAGCCAAGTGCAGGAAACTGAAGCTTTCTTT	CASSQVQETEAFF
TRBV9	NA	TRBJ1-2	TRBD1	TGTGCCAGCAATCCAGGGGGTAACTATGGCTACACCTTC	CASNPGGNYGYTF
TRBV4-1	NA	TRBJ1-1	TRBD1	TGCGCCAGCAGCCAAGAGGGCGACAGGGGAGGGCCTGAAGCTTTCTTT	CASSQEGDRGGPEAFF
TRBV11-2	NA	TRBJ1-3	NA	TGTGCCAGCAGCCTAAACGGGGGGTCGTCCGGAAACACCATATATTTT	CASSLNGGSSGNTIYF
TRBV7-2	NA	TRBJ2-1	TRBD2	TGTGCCAGCAGCTTGCAGACTAGCGGGAGTATGTGGAATGAGCAGTTCTTC	CASSLQTSGSMWNEQFF
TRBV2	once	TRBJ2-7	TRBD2	TGTGCCGGGGCGGGGGTCGAGCAGTACTTC	CAGAGVEQYF
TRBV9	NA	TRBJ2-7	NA	TGTGCCAGCAGCGTAGGGTCGGGGACAACCCGATACTACGAGCAGTACTTC	CASSVGSGTTRYYEQYF
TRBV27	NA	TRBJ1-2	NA	TGTGCCAGCAGTTCAGGGGTCATACATGGCTACACCTTC	CASSSGVIHGYTF
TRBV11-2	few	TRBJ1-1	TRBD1	TGTGCCAGCAGCCTCACAGGGGTATTCATGAACACTGAAGCTTTCTTT	CASSLTGVFMNTEAFF
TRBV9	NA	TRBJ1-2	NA	TGTGCCAGCAGCGTAGGCGTTGACTCAGGGTATGGCTACACCTTC	CASSVGVDSGYGYTF
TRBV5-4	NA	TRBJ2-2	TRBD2	TGTGCCAGCAGCTTTCCGCGGGGGGACACCGGGGAGCTGTTTTTT	CASSFPRGDTGELFF
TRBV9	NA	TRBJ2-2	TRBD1	TGTGCCAGTTCCGACCCCCGGGACAGGAAGATATCGGACACCGGGGAGCTGTTTTTT	CASSDPRDRKISDTGELFF
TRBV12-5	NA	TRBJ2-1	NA	TGTGCTAGTGGTTTGGGGAGAGGGGGCAATGAGCAGTTCTTC	CASGLGRGGNEQFF
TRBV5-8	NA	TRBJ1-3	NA	TGTGCCAGCGTGAGCGGGGAGGCTGGAAACACCATATATTTT	CASVSGEAGNTIYF
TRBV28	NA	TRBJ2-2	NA	TGTGCCAGCAGTAATATGGACACATATGAGGACACCGGGGAGCTGTTTTTT	CASSNMDTYEDTGELFF
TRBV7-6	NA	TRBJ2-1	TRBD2	TGTGCCAGCAGTCCGTCCGGGGCTAGCGGGGGACCTTACAATGAGCAGTTCTTC	CASSPSGASGGPYNEQFF
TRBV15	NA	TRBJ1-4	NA	TGTGCCACGACCGGGGGAACTAATGAAAAACTGTTTTTT	CATTGGTNEKLFF
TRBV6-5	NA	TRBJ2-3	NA	TGTGCCAGCAGCCAACCGGGACACCCCACAGATACGCAGTATTTT	CASSQPGHPTDTQYF
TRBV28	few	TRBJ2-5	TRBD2	TGTGCCAGCAGTCGACTAGCAGTACAAGAGACCCAGTACTTC	CASSRLAVQETQYF
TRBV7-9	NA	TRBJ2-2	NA	TGTGCCAGCAGCTTAGGGTCCCTAGCGTACCCCGCGAACACCGGGGAGCTGTTTTTT	CASSLGSLAYPANTGELFF
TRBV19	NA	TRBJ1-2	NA	TGTGCCAGTAGTACTACTTCCGGGACACTCAACTATGGCCACACCTTC	CASSTTSGTLNYGHTF
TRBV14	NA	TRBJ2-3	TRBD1	TGTGCCAGCAGCCAAGCCCGCTGGACAGGGGCGCTCGGGCGGGCAGATACGCAGTATTTT	CASSQARWTGALGRADTQYF
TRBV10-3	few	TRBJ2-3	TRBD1	TGTGCCATCAGTGAAGGATCAGGGACAGGGTCTAGGTATACGCAGTATTTT	CAISEGSGTGSRYTQYF
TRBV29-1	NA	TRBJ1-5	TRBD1	TGCAGCGTTGTCTCAAGGGACAGTCAGCCCCAGCATTTT	CSVVSRDSQPQHF
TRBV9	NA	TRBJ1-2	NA	TGTGCCAGCAGCGTAGCTGGAGGGCGTTCAAGTGGCTACACCTTC	CASSVAGGRSSGYTF
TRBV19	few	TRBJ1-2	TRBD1	TGTGCCAGTACCTCACAGGGGGCGGGCTATGGCTACACCTTC	CASTSQGAGYGYTF
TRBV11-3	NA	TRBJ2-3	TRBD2	TGTACCAGCAGCCCGGGACTAGCGGGGAGATTCACAGATACGCAGTATTTT	CTSSPGLAGRFTDTQYF
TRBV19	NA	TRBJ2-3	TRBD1	TGTGCCAGTAGGAGGACAGGGAATGTGGATACGCAGTATTTT	CASRRTGNVDTQYF
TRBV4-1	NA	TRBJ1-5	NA	TGCGCCAGCAGCCAAAGTCGCAGGGACTCCGACCAGCCCCAGCATTTT	CASSQSRRDSDQPQHF
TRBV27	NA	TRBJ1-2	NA	TGTGCCAGCAGTTTCCGCCCTGGGGCAGGGAGGTACTATGGCTACACCTTC	CASSFRPGAGRYYGYTF
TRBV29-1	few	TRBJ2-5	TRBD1	TGCAGCGTTGAAAGGGACAGACAAGAGACCCAGTACTTC	CSVERDRQETQYF
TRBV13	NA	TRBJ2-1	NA	TGTGCCAGCAGCCTTCGGGTTGACTCCTACAATGAGCAGTTCTTC	CASSLRVDSYNEQFF
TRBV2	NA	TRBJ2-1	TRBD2	TGTGCCAGCAGGGCGGGGTCTAGCGGGAGTTACAATGAGCAGTTCTTC	CASRAGSSGSYNEQFF
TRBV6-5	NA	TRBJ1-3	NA	TGTGCCAGCAGTTACCGGGGGGATGCTGGAAACACCATATATTTT	CASSYRGDAGNTIYF
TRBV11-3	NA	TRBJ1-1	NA	TGTGCCAGCAGCGCTGGTCGGGACATTACCGCCACTGAAGCTTTCTTT	CASSAGRDITATEAFF
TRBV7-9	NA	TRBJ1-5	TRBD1	TGTGCCAGCAGCTTAGAGACAGGGGGCAATCAGCCCCAGCATTTT	CASSLETGGNQPQHF
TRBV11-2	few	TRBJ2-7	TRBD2	TGTGCCAGCAGCTTAGGACCTAGCAGGACTAGGGGTCGGTACGAGCAGTACTTC	CASSLGPSRTRGRYEQYF
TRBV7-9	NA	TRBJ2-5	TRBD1	TGTGCCAGCAGCGGCGGGGACAGGTACCAAGAGACCCAGTACTTC	CASSGGDRYQETQYF
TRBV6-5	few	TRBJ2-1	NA	TGTGCCAGCAGTTACTCGACAATGAGCAATGAGCAGTTCTTC	CASSYSTMSNEQFF
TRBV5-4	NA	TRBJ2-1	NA	TGTGCCAGCAGCTTGGCTAGCCTCAGGTCCTACAATGAGCAGTTCTTC	CASSLASLRSYNEQFF
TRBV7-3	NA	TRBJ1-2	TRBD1	TGTGCCAGCAGCTTAGGGACAGCCTATGGCTACACCTTC	CASSLGTAYGYTF
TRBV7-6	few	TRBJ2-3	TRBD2	TGTGCCAGCAGCTTAGGGTTAGCGGGGGGTCAGACCACAGATACGCAGTATTTT	CASSLGLAGGQTTDTQYF
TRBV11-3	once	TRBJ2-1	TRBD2	TGTGCCAGCAGCCCACCTAAGGGACTAGCGGGAGGGGGTGAGCAGTTCTTC	CASSPPKGLAGGGEQFF
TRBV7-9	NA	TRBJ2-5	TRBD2	TGTGCCAGCAGCTTAGGGACTAGCGGTTATCAGGGCGAGACCCAGTACTTC	CASSLGTSGYQGETQYF
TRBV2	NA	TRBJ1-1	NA	TGTGCCAGCAGTGAGATCCTTGGGAGGAGAGGGGAAGCTTTCTTT	CASSEILGRRGEAFF
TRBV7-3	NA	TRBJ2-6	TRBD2	TGTGCCAGCAGCTACCTAGCGGGAGCTGGGGCCAACGTCCTGACTTTC	CASSYLAGAGANVLTF